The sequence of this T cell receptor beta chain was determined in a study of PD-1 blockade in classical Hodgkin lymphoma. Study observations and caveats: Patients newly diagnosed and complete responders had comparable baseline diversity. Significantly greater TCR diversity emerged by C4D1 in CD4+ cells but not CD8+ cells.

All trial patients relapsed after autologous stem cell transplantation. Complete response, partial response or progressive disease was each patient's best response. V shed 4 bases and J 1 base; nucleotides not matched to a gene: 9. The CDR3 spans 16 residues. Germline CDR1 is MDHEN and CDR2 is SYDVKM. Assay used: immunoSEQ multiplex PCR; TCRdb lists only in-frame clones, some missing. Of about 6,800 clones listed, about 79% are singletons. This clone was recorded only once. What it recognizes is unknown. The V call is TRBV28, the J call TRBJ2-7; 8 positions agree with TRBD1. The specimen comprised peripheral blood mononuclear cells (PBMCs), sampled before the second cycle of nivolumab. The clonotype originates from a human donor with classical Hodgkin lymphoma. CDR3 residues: CASSSAGQGRSYEQYF. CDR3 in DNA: TGTGCCAGCAGTTCTGCCGGACAGGGAAGGTCCTACGAGCAGTACTTC.